This TCR beta chain was recovered during a study of cytomegalovirus exposure and HLA in healthy donors. Study in general: Both the 120 or so validation repertoires and the 500 to 700 first-cohort repertoires used the same platform, as reported by a later analysis.

Study-level points and caveats: A few chains linked to CMV were shown in vitro to be specific for CMV antigens. The finding came from a later analysis; first-cohort TCR clusters tended to co-occur in the roughly 120 validation repertoires.

Germline loops: CDR1 SGHDT, CDR2 YYEEEE. V was pared by 0 bases and J by 4 bases, with 11 bases between. The length of the CDR3 is 15 residues. For this clone: Its antigen is unidentified.

Clones were sequenced by immunoSEQ multiplex PCR, and TCRdb holds only the in-frame ones, with some missing. The sample holds 140,000 to 150,000 clones, about 89% seen once. Sequenced input: PBMCs. The chain employs TRBV5-6 and TRBJ1-3; D unresolved. The clonotype originates from a man between 18 and 29 years old in good health and CMV-seronegative. The CDR3 DNA reads TGTGCCAGCAGCTTGGAAGCCTGGTTGGGAAACACCATATATTTT. This sequence encodes CASSLEAWLGNTIYF.